The 5 T cell receptor beta chains below all came from one sample that was sequenced in a study of blood T cell repertoires in COVID-19 (TCRdb year 2020). Library construction relied on the immunoSEQ multiplex PCR assay. TCRdb took this table from immuneACCESS and kept in-frame rearrangements with V and J called. Such tables lack part of the clones; where checked against another copy, unresolved V genes explain under half of the gap, and the rest is unexplained. Within this sample are approximately 210,000 clones, with just under 85% of them counted one time only. Approximately 15% of the sample is taken by the ten largest. Sequencing was carried out using PBMCs or T cells enriched from blood (not recorded which). These receptors originate from a man aged 35-49 years who had recovered from COVID-19.

The chain uses TRBV18 and TRBJ1-6, with TRBD1 as a possible D gene (5 bases). The V end was cut by 8 bases, the J end by 8 bases, with 16 bases between. Germline V CDR1 and CDR2: KGHSH, LQKENI. The CDR3 is made up of 14 amino acids. CDR3: CASQSERGDSPLHF. In DNA form, the CDR3 reads TGTGCCAGCCAATCAGAAAGGGGCGATTCACCCCTCCACTTT.

The genes are TRBV6-4 and TRBJ1-1, with no clear D. The CDR3 runs to 16 residues. The V end lost 4 bases, the J end lost 0 bases, and 15 bases lay between the germline ends. Germline assignment: CDR1 MRHNA and CDR2 SNTAGT. The CDR3 here is CASSVEAAYMNTEAFF. CDR3 DNA sequence: TGTGCCAGCAGTGTTGAGGCTGCCTACATGAACACTGAAGCTTTCTTT.

J is TRBJ2-7 and V is TRBV6-1; tentative D call: TRBD2 (5 bases). The germline V and J ends were trimmed by 3 bases and 5 bases, with 8 bases remaining between them. CDR1 and CDR2 (germline): MNHNS, SASEGT. The CDR3 runs to 12 residues. Here the CDR3 DNA reads TGTGCCAGCAGTGATCCGGGAAACGAGCAGTACTTC. Its translation is CASSDPGNEQYF.

V is TRBV19 and J is TRBJ1-3, with no clear D. V was trimmed by 5 bases and J by 7 bases, leaving 18 bases between them. The CDR3 spans 15 residues. Germline V gene sequence: CDR1 LNHDA, CDR2 SQIVND (reference sequence). The CDR3 DNA reads as TGTGCCAGTAGTCCGGAAGATAGCTCCTGGAACACCATATATTTT. This encodes CASSPEDSSWNTIYF.

The rearrangement uses TRBV2 and TRBJ1-6; D is perhaps TRBD1 (6 bases). Germline loops: CDR1 SNHLY, CDR2 FYNNEI. The CDR3 runs 15 residues. Between the trimmed V and J ends, which lost 4 bases and 7 bases, there was a span of 14 bases. The chain's CDR3 is CASSGFGTQNSPLHF. The CDR3 coding sequence is TGTGCCAGCAGTGGATTCGGGACACAAAATTCACCCCTCCACTTT.